Listed below are T cell receptor beta chains from one sample, sequenced in a study of blood T cells in healthy people across ages. Via MiXCR, TCRdb re-called the 5' RACE reads, giving one row per CDR3 protein. The table lists about 280,000 distinct CDR3 sequences, 25% to 30% of them singletons. Material for sequencing was blood. These receptors were taken from a woman aged 70-85 years in good health. Each CDR3 is given with its conserved first and last residue. A D gene is named only where the DNA matches it firmly. Expanded clones are given a class, and other clones once, few, many or no size at all.

TRBJ2-1 | - | - | TRBV20-1 | CSASNNNEQFF | TGCAGTGCTTCGAATAACAATGAGCAGTTCTTC
TRBJ1-1 | - | TRBD1 | TRBV20-1 | CSARDSGTGGLLNTEAFF | TGCAGTGCTAGAGACTCCGGGACAGGAGGATTGTTGAACACTGAAGCTTTCTTT
TRBJ2-7 | - | TRBD2 | TRBV6-2/TRBV6-3 | CASLAGGPLVVYEQYF | TGTGCCAGCCTCGCGGGAGGGCCTCTTGTTGTGTACGAGCAGTACTTC
TRBJ1-1 | - | - | TRBV21-1 | CASIGAFF | TGTGCCAGCATCGGAGCTTTCTTT
TRBJ2-1 | many | TRBD2 | TRBV10-3 | CASSGTSGEQFF | TGTGCCAGCTCCGGGACTAGCGGTGAGCAGTTCTTC
TRBJ1-1 | - | - | TRBV18 | CASSPPEGYQSKGEAFF | TGTGCCAGCTCACCACCGGAAGGGTACCAGTCTAAAGGTGAAGCTTTCTTT
TRBJ1-1 | - | - | TRBV7-9 | CASSLYQHNTEAFF | TGTGCCAGCAGCTTATATCAGCATAACACTGAAGCTTTCTTT
TRBJ1-2 | many | - | TRBV11-2 | CASSLDGGASNYGYTF | TGTGCCAGCAGCTTAGATGGGGGGGCGAGTAACTATGGCTACACCTTC
TRBJ2-7 | - | - | TRBV27 | CASSPGTISYEQYF | TGTGCCAGCAGTCCTGGGACCATTTCCTACGAGCAGTACTTC
TRBJ2-5 | - | TRBD1 | TRBV28 | CASSGTDTPIETQYF | TGTGCCAGCAGCGGGACAGACACTCCAATAGAGACCCAGTACTTC
TRBJ2-5 | few | TRBD1 | TRBV7-8 | CASSLDREQETQYF | TGTGCCAGCAGCCTTGACAGGGAACAAGAGACCCAGTACTTC
TRBJ2-1 | - | - | TRBV29-1 | CSVATLTLLGGNEQFF | TGCAGCGTTGCTACCCTGACTCTACTAGGTGGCAATGAGCAGTTCTTC
TRBJ1-1 | few | - | TRBV6-2/TRBV6-3 | CASSYGQGQGRTEAFF | TGTGCCAGCAGTTACGGTCAGGGGCAGGGACGGACTGAAGCTTTCTTT
TRBJ1-2 | few | - | TRBV6-1 | CASSEIVGGGYTF | TGTGCCAGCAGTGAAATCGTCGGGGGTGGCTACACCTTC
TRBJ2-5 | many | - | TRBV18 | CASSDSFQETQYF | TGTGCCAGCTCCGACAGTTTCCAAGAGACCCAGTACTTC
TRBJ2-1 | - | TRBD2 | TRBV11-2 | CASSSTSGGNNEQFF | TGTGCCAGCAGCTCGACTAGCGGGGGAAACAATGAGCAGTTCTTC
TRBJ1-2 | - | - | TRBV10-3 | CAISESGAVSSGYTF | TGTGCCATCAGTGAGTCGGGGGCGGTCAGTTCTGGCTACACCTTC
TRBJ2-1 | - | - | TRBV28 | CASSFIAGRLKGNEQFF | TGTGCCAGCAGTTTTATCGCGGGGCGTCTAAAGGGGAATGAGCAGTTCTTC
TRBJ2-5 | few | - | TRBV7-3 | CASSLTGDDSGTQYF | TGTGCCAGCAGCTTAACGGGGGACGACTCGGGGACCCAGTACTTC
TRBJ2-5 | - | TRBD1 | TRBV28 | CASSSGQRAETQYF | TGTGCCAGCAGTTCGGGACAGCGCGCAGAGACCCAGTACTTC
TRBJ2-1 | many | TRBD1 | TRBV27 | CASSPRQGIRNEQFF | TGTGCCAGCAGTCCCAGACAGGGTATACGCAATGAGCAGTTCTTC
TRBJ2-5 | - | - | TRBV5-1 | CASSPGHGQETQYF | TGCGCCAGCAGCCCAGGGCATGGGCAGGAGACCCAGTACTTC
TRBJ2-7 | few | TRBD2 | TRBV20-1 | CSAPTSGSYEQYF | TGCAGTGCGCCGACTAGCGGCTCCTACGAGCAGTACTTC
TRBJ1-1 | - | - | TRBV20-1 | CSARGSTVNTEAFF | TGCAGTGCTAGAGGTTCGACAGTGAACACTGAAGCTTTCTTT
TRBJ1-5 | few | TRBD1 | TRBV20-1 | CSARDRARNQPQHF | TGCAGTGCTAGGGACAGGGCCAGGAATCAGCCCCAGCATTTT
TRBJ2-7 | - | - | TRBV25-1 | CASSRVYEQYF | TGTGCCAGCAGTCGGGTTTACGAGCAGTACTTC
TRBJ2-6 | - | - | TRBV6-6 | CASTGPGANVLTF | TGTGCCAGCACGGGTCCCGGGGCCAACGTCCTGACTTTC
TRBJ1-1 | few | - | TRBV7-6 | CASAQFRGTEAFF | TGTGCCAGCGCACAATTCAGGGGAACTGAAGCTTTCTTT
TRBJ1-1 | - | - | TRBV19 | CASSYGGGLGTEAFF | TGTGCCAGTAGTTATGGGGGCGGGCTCGGGACTGAAGCTTTCTTT
TRBJ2-1 | few | TRBD2 | TRBV9 | CASSPRITGGYNEQFF | TGTGCCAGCAGCCCAAGAATTACGGGGGGTTACAATGAGCAGTTCTTC
TRBJ1-5 | many | TRBD1 | TRBV10-3 | CAISQGAKDQPQHF | TGTGCCATCAGTCAGGGGGCGAAAGATCAGCCCCAGCATTTT
TRBJ1-2 | few | - | TRBV18 | CASSPSGQELNYGYTF | TGTGCCAGCTCACCTTCCGGCCAGGAACTAAACTATGGCTACACCTTC
TRBJ2-1 | few | TRBD2 | TRBV25-1 | CASSRQRTSLNEQFF | TGTGCCAGCTCCCGACAGCGGACTAGCCTCAATGAGCAGTTCTTC
TRBJ2-3 | few | TRBD1 | TRBV6-6 | CASSAGGEATQYF | TGTGCCAGCAGCGCAGGGGGCGAGGCTACGCAGTATTTT
TRBJ1-5 | - | TRBD1 | TRBV20-1 | CSAPRTGGISNQPQHF | TGCAGTGCTCCCCGGACAGGAGGGATTAGCAATCAGCCCCAGCATTTT
TRBJ2-3 | - | TRBD1 | TRBV28 | CASSQSGTGFTDTQYF | TGTGCCAGCAGTCAGTCCGGGACAGGGTTCACAGATACGCAGTATTTT
TRBJ2-5 | - | TRBD2 | TRBV5-1 | CASSLGLGAGGAVQETQYF | TGCGCCAGCAGCTTGGGTCTAGGAGCGGGAGGAGCGGTACAAGAGACCCAGTACTTC
TRBJ2-4 | - | - | TRBV20-1 | CSSRDIAKNIQYF | TGCAGTTCCCGGGACATTGCTAAAAACATTCAGTACTTC
TRBJ1-1 | - | TRBD1 | TRBV20-1 | CSAPSRDRRETEAFF | TGCAGTGCCCCGTCCCGGGACAGGAGGGAAACTGAAGCTTTCTTT
TRBJ1-2 | - | TRBD1 | TRBV7-2 | CASSLAPAGGFYGYTF | TGTGCCAGCAGCTTAGCGCCTGCAGGGGGCTTTTATGGCTACACCTTC
TRBJ2-7 | few | TRBD2 | TRBV20-1 | CSATGTSGLEQYF | TGCAGTGCTACCGGGACTAGCGGACTCGAGCAGTACTTC
TRBJ1-2 | many | - | TRBV6-1 | CASSPGRPGGYTF | TGTGCCAGCAGCCCAGGGAGGCCGGGAGGCTACACCTTC
TRBJ1-4 | many | - | TRBV7-2 | CASSQRTGEKLFF | TGTGCCAGCAGCCAGAGGACGGGTGAAAAACTGTTTTTT
TRBJ2-7 | - | - | TRBV20-1 | CSAITRTNSYEQYF | TGCAGTGCTATCACCAGGACTAACAGCTACGAGCAGTACTTC
TRBJ1-2 | few | TRBD1 | TRBV4-1 | CASSQVLPTGPGYTF | TGCGCCAGCAGCCAAGTTCTCCCGACAGGGCCTGGCTACACCTTC
TRBJ1-4 | few | TRBD1 | TRBV28 | CASRRTGTNEKLFF | TGTGCCAGCAGGCGGACAGGAACTAATGAAAAACTGTTTTTT
TRBJ2-1 | many | TRBD2 | TRBV24-1 | CATSELTSGEWFF | TGTGCCACCAGTGAACTGACTAGCGGTGAGTGGTTCTTC
TRBJ2-3 | few | - | TRBV7-9 | CASSFPQRDTQYF | TGTGCCAGCAGCTTCCCACAGAGAGATACGCAGTATTTT